This note documents a single T cell receptor beta chain sequence. These data are taken from a study of blood T cell repertoires in COVID-19. In the study overall: The origin of the acute and convalescent COVID-19 samples was the United States, Italy and Spain. The cDNA or gDNA used as material had been derived from T cells, B-cell-depleted T cells, or PBMCs.

Original data processing: It was from reference gene primer amplification that nucleated cell counts were estimated. Libraries were prepared by immunoSEQ multiplex PCR; TCRdb keeps only in-frame clonotypes and omits some of them. V and J calls and clone size are those listed in that table; D and trimming were worked out from the DNA. Seen here are approximately 260,000 clones, around 90% observed once, and the top ten hold around 2.3%. Patients of the Seattle cohort, enrolled during active infection, were followed longitudinally. Losses at the gene ends were 4 bases for V and 6 bases for J; bases not matched to a gene: 14. Germline lookup yields CDR1 LGHNA and CDR2 YSLEER. CDR3 length equals 17 residues.

The gene calls are TRBV4-3 and TRBJ2-3; 9 bases map to TRBD2. This clonotype originated in a woman aged 55-69 years with COVID-19, enrolled during active disease. Material for sequencing was peripheral blood. CDR3: CASSPGQISGGLDTQYF. CDR3 DNA sequence: TGCGCCAGCAGCCCCGGGCAAATTAGCGGGGGACTCGATACGCAGTATTTT.